The clone carrying this T cell receptor beta chain has a handful of counts. Its antigen is undetermined. These data are taken from a study of blood T cells in healthy people across ages. Study outcomes and limitations: Diversity estimates from one million T cells were considered underestimates.

Germline V gene data show CDR1 as MRHNA and CDR2 as SNTAGT. The CDR3 is 14 residues long. With 6 bases removed from V and 2 bases from J, the gap between germline ends came to 11 bases. A J-beta primer mix and a sample-barcoded 5' primer were used in a second PCR of roughly 7 to 12 cycles. One entry per CDR3 protein results from TCRdb running MiXCR on the 5' RACE reads. The data show about 1.4 million distinct CDR3 sequences, roughly 64% seen once. Staff drew roughly 10 milliliters of peripheral blood from each donor. Each sample used at least 7 million PBMCs. Samples each yielded at least 6 micrograms of total RNA.

The source material was blood. The origin of this receptor is a young man in good health. V is TRBV6-4 and J is TRBJ2-4; no definite D call. The CDR3 coding sequence is TGTGCCAGCAGCCGCCTCGGGCCCAAAAACATTCAGTACTTC. Translation: CASSRLGPKNIQYF.